This T cell receptor (beta chain) was identified in a study of beta chain features in type 1 diabetes. Study conclusions and caveats: Patients with Type 1 diabetes showed moderately but significantly shorter TCRB CDR3s in all four CD4+ subsets.

The sequenced template was cDNA made from the entire isolated RNA. The assay was immunoSEQ multiplex PCR, and TCRdb's table has in-frame clones only and misses some. The sample contains 150,000 to 200,000 clones, around 9.7% of which appear only once. Based on CD45RO/CCR7/CD25/CD127/CD95/CD27, CD4+ regulatory, stem cell-like memory, naive and central memory cells were sorted. Turning to this clone: Its antigen is as yet unknown.

Trimming removed 4 bases from V and 3 bases from J, with 18 bases in between. The CDR3 runs 17 residues. CDR1 MDHEN and CDR2 SYDVKM come from the germline V gene. The source of this sequence is a woman aged 30 to 39 with type 1 diabetes. Specimen: central memory CD4+ T cells from blood. The chain couples TRBV28 to TRBJ2-2, with D possibly TRBD2 on 5 matching bases. CDR3 sequence: CASSSLTREHYTGELFF. The CDR3 DNA reads TGTGCCAGCAGTTCCCTAACCCGGGAACACTACACCGGGGAGCTGTTTTTT.